One sample yielded the 16 T cell receptor beta chains listed below, sequenced in a study of blood T cell repertoires in COVID-19. Repertoires were generated with immunoSEQ multiplex PCR, while TCRdb's copy carries only in-frame clones and drops some. The sample holds approximately 130,000 clones, more than 75% seen once. The sample was peripheral blood. All receptors come from a woman aged 45-65 years who had recovered from COVID-19.

This clone was found once. The genes are TRBV5-1 and TRBJ1-2; D ambiguous. Germline-derived CDR1 and CDR2 are SGHRS and YFSETQ. Trimming pared 1 base from V and 8 bases from J, leaving 12 bases between. The CDR3 is 13 amino acids. The CDR3 region is CASSLTQFEGYTF. The CDR3 nucleotides read TGCGCCAGCAGCTTGACACAGTTCGAGGGCTACACCTTC.

This chain joins TRBV11-3 and TRBJ1-5; 7 nucleotides agree with TRBD1. In germline, CDR1 is SGHNT, CDR2 YENEEA. J was trimmed by 0 bases and V by 4 bases; bases with no gene match: 6. This CDR3 region has 16 residues. For the CDR3, the DNA is TGTGCCAGCAGCTCGGGACAGATGAATAGCAATCAGCCCCAGCATTTT. Protein sequence: CASSSGQMNSNQPQHF.

V is TRBV19 and J is TRBJ1-1, with D hard to call. Germline assignment: CDR1 LNHDA and CDR2 SQIVND (reference sequence). V gave up 1 base and J gave up 3 bases, with 9 bases separating them. The CDR3 contains 14 residues. CDR3 in amino acids: CASSIGGDYTEAFF. The CDR3 DNA reads as TGTGCCAGTAGTATAGGCGGGGATTACACTGAAGCTTTCTTT.

This rearrangement joins TRBV21-1 to TRBJ2-1; no check of the table's D call, TRBD1, against the DNA was made. TRBV21-1 corresponds to a pseudogene. The CDR3 spans 13 residues. The chain's CDR3 is CASWDRGYNEQFF. As DNA, the CDR3 is TGTGCCAGCTGGGACAGGGGCTACAATGAGCAGTTCTTC.

The CDR3: CASSFSDRGNNYGYTF. CDR3 DNA: TGTGCCAGCAGCTTCTCCGACAGGGGGAATAACTATGGCTACACCTTC. The chain couples TRBV9 to TRBJ1-2; 9 bases align to TRBD1. J gave up 1 base and V 4 bases, and 8 bases lay outside the gene matches. The length of the CDR3 is 16 residues. CDR1 is SGDLS, CDR2 YYNGEE, per germline.

The chain uses TRBV7-9 and TRBJ2-7, with 7 bases aligning to TRBD1. The CDR3 has 12 amino acids. J was trimmed by 6 bases and V by 6 bases; bases with no gene match: 5. Germline V lookup: CDR1 SEHNR, CDR2 FQNEAQ (reference sequence). CDR3 amino acids: CASRGTAPEQYF. In nucleotides, the CDR3 is TGTGCCAGCAGAGGGACAGCTCCCGAGCAGTACTTC.

This chain joins TRBV4-2 and TRBJ2-1; 9 nucleotides match TRBD2. The CDR3 is 20 amino acids. Trimming cost V 0 bases and J 7 bases; bases outside gene matches: 19. Germline V gene sequence: CDR1 LGHNA, CDR2 YNFKEQ. CDR3 bases: TGTGCCAGCAGCCAAGATAGCGGACTAGCGACCCTCAGAGGGGGAAATGAGCAGTTCTTC. It codes for CASSQDSGLATLRGGNEQFF.

This clone was detected once. The junction and the germline gene differ at one end; a read error may be behind it. The J gene is TRBJ2-1, the V gene TRBV14; the D is unclear. The CDR3 loop spans 17 amino acids. Germline V gives CDR1 SGHDN, CDR2 FVKESK. CDR3 region: CASSLRYKSFSDNEQFF. CDR3 DNA: TGTGCCAGCAGCCTGAGATATAAGTCCTTCTCCGACAATGAGCAGTTCTTC. The variable domain in full, completed from reference TRBV14 and TRBJ2-1, reads EAGVTQFPSHSVIEKGQTVTLRCDPISGHDNLYWYRRVMGKEIKFLLHFVKESKQDESGMPNNRFLAERTGGTYSTLKVQPAELEDSGVYFCASSLRYKSFSDNEQFFGPGTRLTVL.

This clone showed up just once. The chain has TRBV6-2 or TRBV6-3 and TRBJ2-1; the match to TRBD1 covers 8 bases. V shed 4 bases, J shed 4 bases, and the junction held 0 bases outside the gene matches. The length of the CDR3 is 13 residues. CDR1 is MNHEY, CDR2 SVGEGT, per germline. CDR3 sequence (DNA): TGTGCCAGCAGTTGGGACAGGTACAATGAGCAGTTCTTC. It translates to CASSWDRYNEQFF.

The genes are TRBV5-1 and TRBJ1-2; TRBD1 matches at 11 bases. The CDR3 consists of 15 residues. Trimming took 7 bases from V and 3 from J; bases not matched to a gene: 8. CDR1 and CDR2 from the germline V gene are SGHRS and YFSETQ. The CDR3 spells CASGRTGGRDYGYTF. CDR3 coding DNA: TGCGCCAGCGGAAGGACAGGGGGCCGGGACTATGGCTACACCTTC.

The V gene is TRBV6-5, the J gene TRBJ2-2, with D perhaps TRBD1 (6 bases). CDR1 MNHEY and CDR2 SVGAGI come from the germline V gene. The CDR3 sequence is 13 residues long. Deletions cut 7 bases from V and 4 bases from J, with 10 bases between. The CDR3 sequence is CASNEQGTGELFF. The CDR3 DNA follows: TGTGCCAGCAACGAACAGGGCACCGGGGAGCTGTTTTTT.

The chain has TRBV5-1 and TRBJ1-3, with D perhaps TRBD1 (5 bases). From germline, CDR1 is SGHRS and CDR2 YFSETQ. This CDR3 has 13 residues. Trimming left V 5 bases short and J 1 base short, with 7 bases between. The CDR3 spells CASRAGSGNTIYF. CDR3 sequence (DNA): TGCGCCAGCAGGGCAGGGTCTGGAAACACCATATATTTT.

The rearrangement joins TRBV5-4 to TRBJ1-3, with 8 bases lining up with TRBD1. The V segment lost 4 bases and the J segment 6 bases; nucleotides outside the gene matches: 6. The CDR3 contains 14 residues. Germline values: CDR1 SGHNT, CDR2 YYREEE (reference sequence). CDR3: CASSLAGGENTIYF. CDR3 coding DNA: TGTGCCAGCAGCCTAGCAGGGGGCGAAAACACCATATATTTT.

The chain has TRBV16 and TRBJ1-5; 7 positions match TRBD1. With V trimmed by 3 bases and J by 9 bases, 20 bases remained unmatched. The CDR3 runs to 18 residues. Germline CDR1 reads KGHSY; CDR2 reads FQNENV. Written as DNA, the CDR3 is TGTGCCAGCAGCCATGACGAAACAGGGGTTCCCCAGGGTAGGCCCCAGCATTTT. Its translation: CASSHDETGVPQGRPQHF.

The rearrangement joins TRBV5-6 to TRBJ1-5; D is possibly TRBD1 (6 bases). CDR1 is SGHDT, CDR2 YYEEEE, per germline. The CDR3 runs to 13 residues. The V end was cut by 1 base, the J end by 7 bases, with 9 bases between. In DNA, the CDR3 is TGTGCCAGCAGCTTGAACAGGGACCAGCCCCAGCATTTT. Amino acid sequence: CASSLNRDQPQHF.

V and J are TRBV6-5 and TRBJ1-2; D possibly corresponds to TRBD1 (6 bases). The V and J ends lost 4 bases and 6 bases respectively, with 9 bases between them. The CDR3 runs to 12 residues. The germline V gene has CDR1 MNHEY and CDR2 SVGAGI. This chain's CDR3 is CASSLRQDGYTF. The CDR3 DNA sequence: TGTGCCAGCAGTTTAAGACAGGATGGCTACACCTTC.